The 24 T cell receptor beta chains presented below share a single source sample, sequenced in a study of shared clonotypes between healthy human individuals. Sequenced by immunoSEQ multiplex PCR; TCRdb stores in-frame clones only, minus some. The table has some 2.4 million clones, 93% seen once. The sample taken for sequencing was naive CD4+ T cells from PBMCs. Regarding subset: CD45RA+ positively selected. These receptors came from a man younger than 35 in good health. Some clones in this sample may be carry-over from other donors' samples.

The chain uses TRBV30 and TRBJ1-3; a weak D match, TRBD1 (5 bases). Germline CDR1 and CDR2: GTSNPN and SVGIG (reference sequence). Trimming took off 0 bases at V and 0 bases at J, with 18 bases between the two ends. CDR3 length equals 18 residues. The chain's CDR3 is CAWSVHRSGLSSGNTIYF. CDR3 nucleotides: TGTGCCTGGAGTGTACATAGATCGGGACTGAGCTCTGGAAACACCATATATTTT. Filled out from reference TRBV30 and TRBJ1-3, the complete variable domain reads SQTIHQWPATLVQPVGSPLSLECTVEGTSNPNLYWYRQAAGRGLQLLFYSVGIGQISSEVPQNLSASRPQDRQFILSSKKLLLSDSGFYLCAWSVHRSGLSSGNTIYFGEGSWLTVV.

The genes are TRBV11-2 and TRBJ1-2; the D gene is possibly TRBD1 (6 bases). V lost 2 bases and J lost 4, with 20 bases in between. There are 17 residues in the CDR3. Germline assignment: CDR1 SGHAT and CDR2 FQNNGV. As DNA, the CDR3 is TGTGCCAGCAGCTTAATAGCGGTTGCGACAGGCGGCTATGGCTACACCTTC. Its translation: CASSLIAVATGGYGYTF.

CDR3 residues: CASSYRGRAGVGEQFF. The CDR3 bases are TGTGCCAGCAGTTATCGCGGGAGGGCCGGAGTCGGTGAGCAGTTCTTC. The chain combines TRBV6-5 with TRBJ2-1, with 9 bases aligning to TRBD2. The germline gives CDR1 MNHEY, CDR2 SVGAGI. V trimming: 3 bases; J trimming: 9 bases; junction bases outside the gene matches: 12. This CDR3 spans 16 amino acids.

The rearrangement joins TRBV6-5 to TRBJ1-2; D might be TRBD1 (5 bases). Germline-derived CDR1 and CDR2 are MNHEY and SVGAGI. The V end was cut by 2 bases, the J end by 8 bases, with 21 bases between. The CDR3 length is 16 residues. CDR3 protein: CASSYKGWGREGGYTF. The CDR3 nucleotides are TGTGCCAGCAGTTACAAGGGGTGGGGTCGGGAAGGCGGCTACACCTTC.

The rearrangement joins TRBV27 to TRBJ1-1, with D maybe TRBD1 (6 bases). V lost 0 bases, J lost 0 bases, and 17 bases lay in between. The CDR3 totals 18 residues. Germline CDR1 reads MNHEY; CDR2 reads SMNVEV (reference sequence). The CDR3 loop is CASSLSGFRGRMNTEAFF. Written as DNA, the CDR3 is TGTGCCAGCAGTTTATCCGGCTTTCGGGGGCGGATGAACACTGAAGCTTTCTTT.

V usage is TRBV5-1 and J usage is TRBJ2-3; 8 bases are shared with TRBD1. The CDR3 spans 20 residues. V lost 3 bases and J lost 6; bases outside the gene matches: 24. Looked up from germline, CDR1 is SGHRS and CDR2 is YFSETQ. The CDR3 spells CASSSDRGVGMRLPGDTQYF. CDR3 sequence (DNA): TGCGCCAGCAGCTCCGACAGGGGCGTCGGTATGCGACTGCCGGGGGATACGCAGTATTTT.

The rearrangement uses TRBV10-3 and TRBJ2-3; D is ambiguous. The germline CDR1 and CDR2 sequences are ENHRY and SYGVKD. The CDR3 contains 17 residues. V lost 6 bases, J lost 2 bases, and 21 bases lay in between. In nucleotides, the CDR3 is TGTGCCATCAGAAGACTCCCTTCGGCAGAAGTCACAGATACGCAGTATTTT. This codes for CAIRRLPSAEVTDTQYF.

The chain recombines TRBV6-5 with TRBJ2-7; no definite D call. This CDR3 region has 11 residues. Germline CDR1 is MNHEY and CDR2 is SVGAGI. The V end lost 4 bases, the J end lost 2 bases, and 3 bases lay between the germline ends. CDR3 protein: CASSWAYEQYF. The CDR3 nucleotides read TGTGCCAGCAGTTGGGCCTACGAGCAGTACTTC.

A single count supports this clone. The rearrangement joins TRBV28 to TRBJ2-7, with D perhaps matching TRBD1 (6 bases). Trimming took 6 bases from V and 4 from J, leaving 19 bases between them. The germline V gene has CDR1 MDHEN and CDR2 SYDVKM. The CDR3 spans 15 residues. CDR3 nucleotides: TGTGCCAGCAGCCGCTTGACACAGGGTTTATACGAGCAGTACTTC. The encoded protein is CASSRLTQGLYEQYF.

The chain joins TRBV7-3 to TRBJ2-1, with 8 bases that match TRBD2. The junction had 10 bases not matched to a gene; V was cut back by 3 bases and J by 0 bases. This CDR3 contains 18 residues. In germline, CDR1 is SGHTA, CDR2 FQGTGA. CDR3 loop: CASSLLTSEPSSYNEQFF. CDR3 coding DNA: TGTGCCAGCAGCTTGTTGACTAGCGAGCCTTCCTCCTACAATGAGCAGTTCTTC.

A word on this clone: In the same sample, other DNA sequences code for this CDR3. The chain combines TRBV27 with TRBJ2-7; 7 nucleotides match TRBD1. The CDR3 extends over 15 amino acids. After removal of 5 bases from V and 0 bases from J, the junction contained 7 bases not matched to a gene. Germline-derived CDR1 and CDR2 are MNHEY and SMNVEV (reference sequence). The DNA for the CDR3 is TGTGCCAGCAGTCCCTCCGGGACAGTCTCCTACGAGCAGTACTTC. This encodes CASSPSGTVSYEQYF.

V usage is TRBV11-2 and J usage is TRBJ1-1; 10 positions agree with TRBD1. There are 15 residues in the CDR3. The V segment lost 5 bases and the J segment 4 bases; nucleotides outside the gene matches: 7. Per the germline V gene, CDR1 is SGHAT and CDR2 is FQNNGV. CDR3 loop: CASSTPGQGGTEAFF. DNA for the CDR3: TGTGCCAGCAGCACACCCGGACAGGGGGGCACTGAAGCTTTCTTT.

CDR3 nucleotides: TGTGCCAGCAGTTTATCAGAGAACACTGAAGCTTTCTTT. Amino acid sequence: CASSLSENTEAFF. The chain employs TRBV27 and TRBJ1-1; no firm D call. The length of the CDR3 is 13 residues. Germline-derived CDR1 and CDR2 are MNHEY and SMNVEV (reference sequence). Trimming left V 0 bases short and J 1 base short, with 3 bases between.

The chain uses TRBV27 and TRBJ2-2; 9 positions agree with TRBD1. The CDR3 covers 15 residues. The V gene's germline CDR1 is MNHEY and CDR2 SMNVEV (reference sequence). Germline trimming cut 7 bases from V and 5 bases from J; bases unmatched to any gene: 8. The CDR3 DNA sequence: TGTGCCAGCACCCCTGTGACAGGGGGGACCGGGGAGCTGTTTTTT. Amino acids: CASTPVTGGTGELFF.

The chain employs TRBV2 and TRBJ2-5; D gene ambiguous. The CDR3 is made up of 15 amino acids. The germline V gene encodes CDR1 SNHLY and CDR2 FYNNEI. Trimming pared 6 bases from V and 1 base from J, leaving 15 bases between. In nucleotides, the CDR3 is TGTGCCAGCAGCCCAACAGCCTACCTCCAAGAGACCCAGTACTTC. Translation: CASSPTAYLQETQYF.

The chain recombines TRBV7-3 with TRBJ2-1, with 8 bases identical to TRBD2. Germline-derived CDR1 and CDR2 are SGHTA and FQGTGA. This CDR3 is 15 amino acids long. V dropped 5 bases and J dropped 4; count of bases not matched to a gene: 7. This CDR3 reads CASSRSSSGYNEQFF. CDR3 DNA: TGTGCCAGCAGCCGGTCTTCTAGCGGGTACAATGAGCAGTTCTTC.

V and J are TRBV5-4 and TRBJ1-4; D unresolved. CDR1 is SGHNT and CDR2 is YYREEE in the germline V gene (reference sequence). The V gene lost 8 bases and the J gene lost 0 bases, with 11 bases spanning the gap. This CDR3 is built from 14 residues. The CDR3 loop reads CASRDGATNEKLFF. The DNA for the CDR3 is TGTGCCAGTCGCGATGGTGCAACTAATGAAAAACTGTTTTTT. Full variable domain (rest looked up from reference TRBV5-4 and TRBJ1-4): ETGVTQSPTHLIKTRGQQVTLRCSSQSGHNTVSWYQQALGQGPQFIFQYYREEENGRGNFPPRFSGLQFPNYSSELNVNALELDDSALYLCASRDGATNEKLFFGSGTQLSVL.

The CDR3: CARSFQDAHEQYF. CDR3 bases: TGTGCCAGAAGCTTCCAGGACGCGCACGAGCAGTACTTC. The gene calls are TRBV5-3 and TRBJ2-7; D is uncertain. TRBV5-3 is an ORF; its function is uncertain. This CDR3 is 13 amino acids long. V shed 2 bases and J shed 5 bases, with 11 bases lying between them.

The chain uses TRBV7-8 and TRBJ1-2; unclear D gene. Trimming pared 5 bases from V and 2 bases from J, leaving 9 bases between. The germline V gene has CDR1 SGHVS and CDR2 FQNEAQ. This CDR3 is built from 13 residues. CDR3 protein: CASSRSWNYGYTF. CDR3 in DNA: TGTGCCAGCAGCCGAAGCTGGAACTATGGCTACACCTTC. Using reference TRBV7-8 and TRBJ1-2 for the parts outside the CDR3, the full variable domain is GAGVSQSPRYKVAKRGQDVALRCDPISGHVSLFWYQQALGQGPEFLTYFQNEAQLDKSGLPSDRFFAERPEGSVSTLKIQRTQQEDSAVYLCASSRSWNYGYTFGSGTRLTVV.

In regard to this clone: Other DNA sequences in this sample translate to the same CDR3. V gene TRBV28 combines with J gene TRBJ2-7; D might be TRBD1 or TRBD2, each matching 6 bases. Germline CDR1 is MDHEN and CDR2 is SYDVKM. V dropped 1 base and J dropped 1 base, with 8 bases sitting between them. CDR3 length: 14 amino acids. CDR3 in DNA: TGTGCCAGCAGTTTATTAGGGGGGTCCTACGAGCAGTACTTC. Protein sequence: CASSLLGGSYEQYF.

The chain has TRBV6-5 and TRBJ2-7; TRBD2 matches at 9 bases. Trimming at V came to 2 bases and at J to 0 bases, leaving 5 bases not matched to a gene. The CDR3 contains 16 residues. The germline V gene has CDR1 MNHEY and CDR2 SVGAGI. The CDR3 is CASSYETSGSSYEQYF. The CDR3 DNA reads as TGTGCCAGCAGTTACGAGACTAGCGGAAGCTCCTACGAGCAGTACTTC.

This chain connects TRBV9 to TRBJ2-1; 10 nucleotides align to TRBD2. CDR1 and CDR2 from the germline V gene are SGDLS and YYNGEE. The trim removed 0 bases at V and 7 bases at J, leaving 7 bases unmatched. This CDR3 contains 16 residues. This chain's CDR3 is CASSVAGSGGWNEQFF. Here the CDR3 DNA reads TGTGCCAGCAGCGTAGCTGGTAGCGGGGGGTGGAATGAGCAGTTCTTC.

J is TRBJ1-4 and V is TRBV9, with TRBD1 matching over 10 bases. The trim removed 3 bases at V and 5 bases at J, leaving 4 bases unmatched. Germline V lookup: CDR1 SGDLS, CDR2 YYNGEE. The CDR3 has 15 amino acids. The CDR3 DNA sequence: TGTGCCAGCAGCGGATGGACAGGGGGGAATGAAAAACTGTTTTTT. This codes for CASSGWTGGNEKLFF.

The chain links TRBV4-2 to TRBJ1-6; no definite D call. Germline loops: CDR1 LGHNA, CDR2 YNFKEQ. This CDR3 is built from 15 residues. The V end lost 0 bases, the J end lost 12 bases, and 15 bases lay between the germline ends. DNA for the CDR3: TGTGCCAGCAGCCAAGAGGAAGACGGCCGCGGACCCCTCCACTTT. Translating gives CASSQEEDGRGPLHF.